This TCR beta chain emerged from a study of blood T cell repertoires in COVID-19. Looking at the study overall: The study drew acute and convalescent COVID-19 samples from the United States, Italy and Spain. T cells, B-cell-depleted T cells, or PBMCs provided the cDNA or gDNA that served as material.

Germline loops: CDR1 SGHTA, CDR2 FQGNSA. With 4 bases removed from V and 4 bases from J, the gap between germline ends came to 16 bases. This CDR3 is built from 15 residues. Original methodology: Amplification of reference gene primers provided the estimated nucleated cell counts. TCRdb keeps only in-frame clones here, not all; method: immunoSEQ multiplex PCR. V, J and clone size are taken as reported in that table, and D and trimming were inferred from the DNA itself. This table holds 180,000 or so clones, roughly 86% found once. The chain employs TRBV7-2 and TRBJ1-1, with D perhaps matching TRBD1 (6 bases). Sequences were obtained from peripheral blood. The origin of this receptor is a woman aged 45-65 years with acute or convalescent COVID-19. The CDR3 region has the DNA TGTGCCAGCAGCTCAATACAGGGATTGGTCACTGAAGCTTTCTTT. Residues: CASSSIQGLVTEAFF.